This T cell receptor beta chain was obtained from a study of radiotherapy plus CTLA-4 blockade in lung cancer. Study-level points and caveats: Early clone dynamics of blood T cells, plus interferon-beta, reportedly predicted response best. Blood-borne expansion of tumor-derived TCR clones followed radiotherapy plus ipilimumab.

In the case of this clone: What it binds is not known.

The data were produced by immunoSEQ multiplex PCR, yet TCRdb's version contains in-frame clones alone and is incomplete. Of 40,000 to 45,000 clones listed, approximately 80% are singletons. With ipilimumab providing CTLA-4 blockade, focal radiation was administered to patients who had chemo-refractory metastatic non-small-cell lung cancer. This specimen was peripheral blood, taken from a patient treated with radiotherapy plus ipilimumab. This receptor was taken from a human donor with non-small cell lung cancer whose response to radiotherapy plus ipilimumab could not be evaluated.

The CDR3 nucleotides read TGTGCCAGCAGCCCTGGGACATCGACACGAGCTTTCTTT. Its protein product is CASSPGTSTRAFF. V gene TRBV11-2 combines with J gene TRBJ1-1; D might be TRBD1 (6 bases). CDR3 length equals 13 residues. The ends were cut back, 5 bases at V and 10 bases at J, with 17 bases in the middle. Germline V gene sequence: CDR1 SGHAT, CDR2 FQNNGV.